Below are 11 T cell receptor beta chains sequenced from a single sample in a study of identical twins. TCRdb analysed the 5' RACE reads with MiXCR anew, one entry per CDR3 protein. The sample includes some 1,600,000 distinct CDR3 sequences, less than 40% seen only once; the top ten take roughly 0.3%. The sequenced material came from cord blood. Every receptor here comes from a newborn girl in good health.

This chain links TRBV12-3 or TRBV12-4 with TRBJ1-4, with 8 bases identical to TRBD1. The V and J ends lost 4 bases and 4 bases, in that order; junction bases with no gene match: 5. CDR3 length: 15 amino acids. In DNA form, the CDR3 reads TGTGCCAGCAGTTATACAGGGGGGGGTAATGAAAAACTGTTTTTT. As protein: CASSYTGGGNEKLFF.

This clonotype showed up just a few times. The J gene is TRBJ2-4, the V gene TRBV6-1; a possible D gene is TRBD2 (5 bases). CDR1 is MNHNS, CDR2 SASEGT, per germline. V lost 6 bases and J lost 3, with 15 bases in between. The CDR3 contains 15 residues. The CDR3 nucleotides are TGTGCCAGCAGGTTTCAAAGTAGCGTCAAAAACATTCAGTACTTC. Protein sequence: CASRFQSSVKNIQYF.

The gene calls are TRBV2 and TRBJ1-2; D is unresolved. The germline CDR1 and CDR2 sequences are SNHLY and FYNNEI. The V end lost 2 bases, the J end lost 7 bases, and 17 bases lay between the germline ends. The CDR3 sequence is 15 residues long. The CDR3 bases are TGTGCCAGCAGTGAACTGGCAGCCCTGGGAGCTGGCTACACCTTC. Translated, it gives CASSELAALGAGYTF.

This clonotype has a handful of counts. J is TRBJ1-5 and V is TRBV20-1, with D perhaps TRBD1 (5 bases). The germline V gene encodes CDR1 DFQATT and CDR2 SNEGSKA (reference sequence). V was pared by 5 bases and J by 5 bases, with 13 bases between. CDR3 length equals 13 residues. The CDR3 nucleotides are TGCAGTGCTGGAGGGACCCCTTATCAGCCCCAGCATTTT. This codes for CSAGGTPYQPQHF.

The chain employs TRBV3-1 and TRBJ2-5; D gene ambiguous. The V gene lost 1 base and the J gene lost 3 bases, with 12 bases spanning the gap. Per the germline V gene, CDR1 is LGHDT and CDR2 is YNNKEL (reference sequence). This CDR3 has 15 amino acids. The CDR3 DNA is TGTGCCAGCAGCCAAGTCCGGCTGGTTAAAGAGACCCAGTACTTC. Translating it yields CASSQVRLVKETQYF.

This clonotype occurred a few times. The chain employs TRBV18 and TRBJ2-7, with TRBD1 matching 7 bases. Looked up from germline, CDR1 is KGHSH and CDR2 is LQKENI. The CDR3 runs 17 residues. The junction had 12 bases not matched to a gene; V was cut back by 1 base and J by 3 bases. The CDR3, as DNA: TGTGCCAGCTCACCACGTCAAGGGGGCGGTGGGAGCTACGAGCAGTACTTC. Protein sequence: CASSPRQGGGGSYEQYF.

CDR3 DNA: TGTGCCAGCAGCTTCCTAGCGGGCAACAATGAGCAGTACTTC. This encodes CASSFLAGNNEQYF. The rearrangement links TRBV7-9 to TRBJ2-7; 8 nucleotides match TRBD2. Germline trimming cut 3 bases from V and 7 bases from J; bases unmatched to any gene: 8. The CDR3 consists of 14 residues. Per germline, CDR1 SEHNR and CDR2 FQNEAQ (reference sequence).

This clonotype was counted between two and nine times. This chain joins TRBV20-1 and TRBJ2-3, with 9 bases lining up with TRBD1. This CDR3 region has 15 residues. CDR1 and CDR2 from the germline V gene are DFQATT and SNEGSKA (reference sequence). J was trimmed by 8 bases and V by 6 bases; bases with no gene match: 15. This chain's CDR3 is CSAYRQGVFRGTQYF. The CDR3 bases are TGCAGTGCCTACCGACAGGGGGTCTTCAGGGGTACGCAGTATTTT.

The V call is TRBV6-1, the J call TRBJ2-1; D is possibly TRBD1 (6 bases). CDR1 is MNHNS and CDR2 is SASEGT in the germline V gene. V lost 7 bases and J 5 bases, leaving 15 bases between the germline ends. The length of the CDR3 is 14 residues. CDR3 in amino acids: CASIQRSGDNEQFF. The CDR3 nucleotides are TGTGCCAGCATCCAAAGGTCAGGGGACAATGAGCAGTTCTTC.

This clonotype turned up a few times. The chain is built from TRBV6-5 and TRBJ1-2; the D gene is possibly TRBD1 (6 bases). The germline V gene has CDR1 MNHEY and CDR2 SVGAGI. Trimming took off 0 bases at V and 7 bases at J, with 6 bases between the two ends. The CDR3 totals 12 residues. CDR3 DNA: TGTGCCAGCAGTTACTCGGGGGCTGGCTACACCTTC. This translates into CASSYSGAGYTF.

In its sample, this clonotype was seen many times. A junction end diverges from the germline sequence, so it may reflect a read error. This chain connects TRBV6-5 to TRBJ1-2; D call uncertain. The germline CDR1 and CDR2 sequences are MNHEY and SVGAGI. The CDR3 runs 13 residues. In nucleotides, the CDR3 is TGCCCTAAATGTCCTCCCGAAGGGTATGGCTACACCTTC. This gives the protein CPKCPPEGYGYTF.